This T cell receptor beta chain derives from a study of blood T cell repertoires in COVID-19. Study as a whole: Material from acute and convalescent COVID-19 was sourced from the United States, Italy and Spain.

Study processing details: Nucleated cell number was recorded as an estimate derived from reference gene primer amplification. Using immunoSEQ multiplex PCR, the repertoire was profiled, and TCRdb retains in-frame clones only, with some absent. V, J and clone size are taken as reported in that table, and D and trimming were inferred from the DNA itself. The table has about 260,000 clones, over 80% seen once. Sequencing was carried out using peripheral blood. This sequence was found in a woman aged 40-49 years who had recovered from COVID-19.

This chain's CDR3 is CASSNRGYEQYF. The CDR3 bases are TGTGCCAGCAGCAACAGGGGCTACGAGCAGTACTTC. The chain combines TRBV14 with TRBJ2-7, with TRBD1 matching 7 bases. V lost 5 bases, J lost 3 bases, and 1 base stayed unmatched. This CDR3 is 12 amino acids long. CDR1 and CDR2 from the germline V gene are SGHDN and FVKESK. Variable domain in full (rest from reference TRBV14 and TRBJ2-7): EAGVTQFPSHSVIEKGQTVTLRCDPISGHDNLYWYRRVMGKEIKFLLHFVKESKQDESGMPNNRFLAERTGGTYSTLKVQPAELEDSGVYFCASSNRGYEQYFGPGTRLTVT.